These 19 T cell receptor beta chains share one sample of origin, sequenced in a study of shared clonotypes between healthy human individuals (TCRdb year 2020). The method was the immunoSEQ multiplex PCR assay. TCRdb limited this immuneACCESS table to in-frame rearrangements with V and J called. A share of clones is missing; checked studies link under half to unresolved V genes, and the rest is unexplained. For this sample there are about 1.1 million clones; around 78% appear just once. The ten largest clonotypes hold 0.5% to 0.6% of the sample. Specimen: memory CD4+ T cells from PBMCs. In the paper's terms, the cell subset or site label means: CD45RA-negative fraction. These receptors were collected from a man younger than 35 in good health. Some clones in this sample may be carry-over from other donors' samples.

This clone showed up just once. The chain employs TRBV10-2 and TRBJ2-3; D gene unclear. There are 12 residues in the CDR3. Germline assignment: CDR1 WSHSY and CDR2 SAAADI. The V gene lost 3 bases and the J gene lost 11 bases, with 12 bases spanning the gap. CDR3 bases: TGCGCCAGCAGTGATAGGTTTTTCTTGCAGTATTTT. Encoded protein: CASSDRFFLQYF.

The chain uses TRBV28 and TRBJ1-2; D uncertain. CDR1 and CDR2 from the germline V gene are MDHEN and SYDVKM. V lost 3 bases and J 2 bases, leaving 4 bases between the germline ends. The length of the CDR3 is 12 residues. Here the CDR3 reads CASSLDNYGYTF. CDR3 DNA: TGTGCCAGCAGTTTGGACAACTATGGCTACACCTTC.

The gene calls are TRBV19 and TRBJ2-7; 7 positions match TRBD1. The CDR3 contains 15 residues. The V segment lost 1 base and the J segment 6 bases; nucleotides outside the gene matches: 9. The germline gives CDR1 LNHDA, CDR2 SQIVND (reference sequence). The CDR3 sequence: CASSIGGDRASEQYF. The DNA for the CDR3 is TGTGCCAGTAGTATAGGAGGAGACAGGGCCTCCGAGCAGTACTTC.

The rearrangement uses TRBV12-5 and TRBJ2-3; perhaps TRBD2 as D (6 bases). From germline, CDR1 is LGHNT and CDR2 FRNRAP. V was pared by 5 bases and J by 6 bases, with 12 bases between. The CDR3 loop spans 13 amino acids. CDR3 coding DNA: TGTGCTAGTGGTCCTGGAGGGCTTGATACGCAGTATTTT. It is translated as CASGPGGLDTQYF.

The rearrangement joins TRBV4-2 to TRBJ2-2; 8 nucleotides agree with TRBD1. Germline CDR1 reads LGHNA; CDR2 reads YNFKEQ. V shed 4 bases and J 0 bases; nucleotides not matched to a gene: 1. The length of the CDR3 is 15 residues. The CDR3 sequence is CASSRGQANTGELFF. The CDR3 DNA follows: TGTGCCAGCAGCCGGGGACAGGCGAACACCGGGGAGCTGTTTTTT.

This clone has just one count. V usage is TRBV6-5 and J usage is TRBJ1-2; 10 bases match TRBD1. This CDR3 contains 14 residues. CDR1 is MNHEY and CDR2 is SVGAGI in the germline V gene. V lost 6 bases to trimming and J lost 5 bases; unmatched junction nucleotides: 6. As DNA, the CDR3 is TGTGCCAGCAGCCCTAAGGGACAGGGGTATGGCTACACCTTC. It is translated as CASSPKGQGYGYTF.

J is TRBJ2-3 and V is TRBV9, with 12 bases that match TRBD2. CDR1 SGDLS and CDR2 YYNGEE come from the germline V gene. V lost 4 bases to trimming and J lost 4 bases; unmatched junction nucleotides: 7. The CDR3 consists of 16 residues. The CDR3 sequence is CASSPRLAGAADTQYF. The CDR3 DNA reads TGTGCCAGCAGCCCAAGACTAGCGGGAGCCGCAGATACGCAGTATTTT.

The chain joins TRBV9 to TRBJ2-3, with 9 bases aligning to TRBD1. CDR1 and CDR2 from the germline V gene are SGDLS and YYNGEE. With V trimmed by 0 bases and J by 4 bases, 6 bases remained unmatched. CDR3 length equals 16 residues. CDR3: CASSVGRTGVADTQYF. Here the CDR3 DNA reads TGTGCCAGCAGCGTAGGACGGACAGGGGTCGCAGATACGCAGTATTTT.

The chain uses TRBV5-4 and TRBJ2-5; D possibly corresponds to TRBD1 (5 bases). The CDR3 is 13 amino acids. Per germline, CDR1 SGHNT and CDR2 YYREEE (reference sequence). With 4 bases removed from V and 4 bases from J, the gap between germline ends came to 11 bases. The CDR3: CASSREGVETQYF. In DNA form, the CDR3 reads TGTGCCAGCAGCCGTGAAGGGGTAGAGACCCAGTACTTC.

J is TRBJ2-3 and V is TRBV10-3; D not resolved. Trimming removed 8 bases at V and 1 base at J, with 10 bases between. From germline, CDR1 is ENHRY and CDR2 SYGVKD. CDR3 size: 13 residues. CDR3 DNA sequence: TGTGCCATCGGGTTGCAGGGCACAGATACGCAGTATTTT. This encodes CAIGLQGTDTQYF.

To note about this clone: The same CDR3 also results from other DNA sequences found in this sample. The rearrangement uses TRBV6-5 and TRBJ1-2, with D maybe TRBD1 (5 bases). Germline loops: CDR1 MNHEY, CDR2 SVGAGI. V lost 5 bases and J lost 4, with 8 bases in between. The CDR3 length is 12 residues. This chain's CDR3 is CASSNRRYGYTF. CDR3 DNA: TGTGCCAGCAGTAACAGGCGCTATGGCTACACCTTC.

This clone has just a few counts. The CDR3 coding sequence is TGTGCCAGCAGCGTAGAGGGCAGAGTGGAGACCCAGTACTTC. Translated, it gives CASSVEGRVETQYF. The chain links TRBV9 to TRBJ2-5; the D is unclear. Germline CDR1 reads SGDLS; CDR2 reads YYNGEE. There are 14 residues in the CDR3. Trimming stripped 0 bases from V and 5 bases from J, with 11 bases between.

The rearrangement links TRBV2 to TRBJ2-5; 10 nucleotides match TRBD2. V was pared by 5 bases and J by 5 bases, with 5 bases of the junction left unmatched. This CDR3 is 14 amino acids long. The germline CDR1 and CDR2 sequences are SNHLY and FYNNEI. This CDR3 reads CASSYTTSGETQYF. CDR3 nucleotide sequence: TGTGCCAGCAGTTATACGACTAGCGGGGAGACCCAGTACTTC.

This chain uses TRBV19 with TRBJ2-4; D is undetermined. The ends were cut back, 11 bases at V and 6 bases at J, with 17 bases in the middle. The CDR3 has 13 amino acids. Per germline, CDR1 LNHDA and CDR2 SQIVND (reference sequence). The CDR3 DNA reads as TGTGCCGGCCCCGCTGGACGTGTAAACATTCAGTACTTC. It translates to CAGPAGRVNIQYF.

V usage is TRBV28 and J usage is TRBJ1-1; no clear D gene. Germline CDR1 MDHEN, CDR2 SYDVKM. Between the trimmed V and J ends, which lost 2 bases and 8 bases, there was a span of 6 bases. This CDR3 has 11 amino acids. This CDR3 is CASSLRLEAFF. Written as DNA, the CDR3 is TGTGCCAGCAGTTTAAGGTTGGAAGCTTTCTTT.

V gene TRBV5-4 combines with J gene TRBJ2-7; D remains unclear. The CDR3 is 13 amino acids. V was pared by 4 bases and J by 6 bases, with 14 bases between. Germline V gives CDR1 SGHNT, CDR2 YYREEE (reference sequence). The DNA of the CDR3 is TGTGCCAGCAGCATAAACCAGCTAACCGAGCAGTACTTC. Its protein is CASSINQLTEQYF.

The CDR3 sequence is CASSFSRAGGTDTQYF. The DNA for the CDR3 is TGTGCCAGCAGTTTTTCCAGGGCCGGGGGCACAGATACGCAGTATTTT. The gene calls are TRBV28 and TRBJ2-3; TRBD1 or TRBD2 may be the D gene (5 bases each). V was shortened by 3 bases and J by 1 base, with 14 bases between the two germline ends. In germline, CDR1 is MDHEN, CDR2 SYDVKM. The CDR3 runs 16 residues.

This clone was counted between two and nine times. The J gene is TRBJ1-2, the V gene TRBV27; perhaps TRBD1 as D (5 bases). The CDR3 spans 15 residues. V was pared by 2 bases and J by 4 bases, with 14 bases between. Germline V gives CDR1 MNHEY, CDR2 SMNVEV (reference sequence). The CDR3, as DNA: TGTGCCAGCAGTTTACAGGGTGTTTTAGGCTATGGCTACACCTTC. It specifies CASSLQGVLGYGYTF.

The V call is TRBV10-3, the J call TRBJ2-2; D may correspond to TRBD1 or TRBD2 (5 bases each). Germline lookup yields CDR1 ENHRY and CDR2 SYGVKD. V dropped 2 bases and J dropped 7 bases, with 11 bases sitting between them. The CDR3 has 14 amino acids. CDR3 sequence: CAISEVLGVGELFF. CDR3 in DNA: TGTGCCATCAGTGAGGTCCTGGGGGTCGGGGAGCTGTTTTTT.